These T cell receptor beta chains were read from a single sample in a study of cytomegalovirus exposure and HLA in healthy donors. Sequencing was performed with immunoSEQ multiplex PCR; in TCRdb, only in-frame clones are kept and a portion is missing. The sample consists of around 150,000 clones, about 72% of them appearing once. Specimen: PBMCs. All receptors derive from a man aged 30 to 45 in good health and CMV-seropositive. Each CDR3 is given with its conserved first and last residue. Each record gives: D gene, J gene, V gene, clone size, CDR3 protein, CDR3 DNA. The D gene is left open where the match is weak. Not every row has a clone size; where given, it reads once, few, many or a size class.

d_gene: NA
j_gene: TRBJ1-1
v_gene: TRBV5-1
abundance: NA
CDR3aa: CASSLQGGNTEAFF
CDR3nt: TGCGCCAGCAGCTTACAGGGCGGGAACACTGAAGCTTTCTTT

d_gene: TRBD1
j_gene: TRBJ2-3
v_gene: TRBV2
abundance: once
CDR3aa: CASTEDRGPDTQYF
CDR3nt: TGTGCCAGCACCGAGGACAGGGGGCCAGATACGCAGTATTTT

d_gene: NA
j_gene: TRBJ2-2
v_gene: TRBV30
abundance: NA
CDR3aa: CAWIPKQGPTNTGELFF
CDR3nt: TGTGCCTGGATACCTAAACAGGGTCCAACGAACACCGGGGAGCTGTTTTTT

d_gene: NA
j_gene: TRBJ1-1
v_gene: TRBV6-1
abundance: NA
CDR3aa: CAARAGFSGFEAFF
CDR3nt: TGTGCCGCCAGAGCTGGTTTCTCCGGGTTTGAAGCTTTCTTT

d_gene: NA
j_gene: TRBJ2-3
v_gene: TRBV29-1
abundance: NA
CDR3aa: CSVEARQESTDTQYF
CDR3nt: TGCAGCGTTGAGGCTCGACAGGAGAGCACAGATACGCAGTACTTT

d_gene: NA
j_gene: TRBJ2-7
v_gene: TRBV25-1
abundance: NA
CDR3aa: CASRWADSCEQYF
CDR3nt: TGTGCCAGCAGGTGGGCGGACTCGTGCGAGCAGTACTTC

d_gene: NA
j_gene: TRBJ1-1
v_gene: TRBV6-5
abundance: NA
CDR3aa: CASSAAGGFTEAFF
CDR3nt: TGTGCCAGCAGTGCGGCGGGGGGGTTCACTGAAGCTTTCTTT

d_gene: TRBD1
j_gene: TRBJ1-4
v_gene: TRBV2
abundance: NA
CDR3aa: CASVGGQGAHEKLFF
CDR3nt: TGTGCCAGCGTGGGGGGACAGGGGGCGCATGAAAAACTGTTTTTT

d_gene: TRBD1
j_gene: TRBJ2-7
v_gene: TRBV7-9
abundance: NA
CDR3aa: CASIDGTGSYEQYF
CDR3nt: TGTGCCAGCATCGATGGGACAGGCTCCTACGAGCAGTACTTC

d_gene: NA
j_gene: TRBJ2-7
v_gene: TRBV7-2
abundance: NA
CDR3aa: CASSLHGARTYEQYF
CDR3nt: TGTGCCAGCAGCTTACATGGTGCCAGAACCTACGAGCAGTACTTC

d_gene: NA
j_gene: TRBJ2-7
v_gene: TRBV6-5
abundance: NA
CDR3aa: CASRSDMFGYEQYF
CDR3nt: TGTGCCAGCAGATCGGACATGTTCGGGTACGAGCAGTACTTC

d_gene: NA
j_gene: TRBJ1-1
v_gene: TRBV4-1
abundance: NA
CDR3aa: CASSPTDGGSNTEAFF
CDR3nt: TGCGCCAGCAGCCCCACGGACGGGGGATCGAACACTGAAGCTTTCTTT

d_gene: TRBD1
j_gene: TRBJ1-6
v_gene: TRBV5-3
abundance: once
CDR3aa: CARSSRTGGNSPLHF
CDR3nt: TGTGCCAGAAGCTCCCGGACAGGGGGTAATTCACCCCTCCACTTT

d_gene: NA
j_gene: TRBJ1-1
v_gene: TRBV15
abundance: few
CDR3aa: CATSRQGQNTEAFF
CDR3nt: TGTGCCACCAGCAGGCAAGGACAGAACACTGAAGCTTTCTTT

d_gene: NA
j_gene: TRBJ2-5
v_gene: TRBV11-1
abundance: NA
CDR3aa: CASSLAWSEETQYF
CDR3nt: TGTGCCAGCAGCTTAGCGTGGTCGGAAGAGACCCAGTACTTC

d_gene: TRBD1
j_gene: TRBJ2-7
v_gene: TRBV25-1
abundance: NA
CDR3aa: CASSAPRDRSPYEQYF
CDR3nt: TGTGCCAGCAGTGCCCCCAGGGACAGGAGCCCTTACGAGCAGTACTTC

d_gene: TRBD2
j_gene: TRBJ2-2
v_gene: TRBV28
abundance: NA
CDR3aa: CASSYASGGDTGELFF
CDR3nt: TGTGCCAGCAGCTACGCTAGCGGGGGGGACACCGGGGAGCTGTTTTTT

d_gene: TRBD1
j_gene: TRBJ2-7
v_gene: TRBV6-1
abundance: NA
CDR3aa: CATGQTPYEQYF
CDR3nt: TGTGCCACGGGACAGACTCCGTACGAGCAGTACTTC

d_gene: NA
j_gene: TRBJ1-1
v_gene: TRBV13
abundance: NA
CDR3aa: CASSLEQNTEAFF
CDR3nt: TGTGCCAGCAGCTTAGAACAGAACACTGAAGCTTTCTTT

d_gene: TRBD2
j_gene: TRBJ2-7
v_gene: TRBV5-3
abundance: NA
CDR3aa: CARSRPPGGYEQYF
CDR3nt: TGTGCCAGAAGCCGGCCCCCGGGGGGGTACGAGCAGTACTTC

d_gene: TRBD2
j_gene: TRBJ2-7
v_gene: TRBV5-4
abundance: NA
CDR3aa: CASSLMLRGSSYEQYF
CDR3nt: TGTGCCAGCAGCCTGATGCTGCGCGGGAGCTCCTACGAGCAGTACTTC

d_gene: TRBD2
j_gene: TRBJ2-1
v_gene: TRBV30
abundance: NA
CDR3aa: CAWRLAGVNEQFF
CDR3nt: TGTGCCTGGAGACTAGCGGGGGTTAATGAGCAGTTCTTC

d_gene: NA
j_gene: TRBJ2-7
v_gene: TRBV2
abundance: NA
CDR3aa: CASTNVGGNEQYF
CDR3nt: TGTGCCAGCACCAACGTCGGGGGAAATGAGCAGTACTTC

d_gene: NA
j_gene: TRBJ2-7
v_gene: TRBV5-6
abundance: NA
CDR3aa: CASSFIGPKPNAYEQYF
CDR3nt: TGTGCCAGCAGCTTTATTGGGCCGAAGCCTAATGCCTACGAGCAGTACTTC

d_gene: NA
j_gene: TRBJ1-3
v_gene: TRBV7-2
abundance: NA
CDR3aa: CASSQGTGGNTIYF
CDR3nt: TGTGCCAGCAGCCAAGGGACTGGTGGAAACACCATATATTTT

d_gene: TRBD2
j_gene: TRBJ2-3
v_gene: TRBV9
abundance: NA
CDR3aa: CASSAASGAFTDTQYF
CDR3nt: TGTGCCAGCAGCGCCGCCAGCGGGGCGTTCACAGATACGCAGTATTTT

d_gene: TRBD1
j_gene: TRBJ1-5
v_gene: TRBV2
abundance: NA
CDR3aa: CASRGTGDQPQHF
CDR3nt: TGTGCCAGCAGAGGGACAGGCGATCAGCCCCAGCATTTT

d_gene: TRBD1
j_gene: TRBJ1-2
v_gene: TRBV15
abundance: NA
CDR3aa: CATSRVPGGYGYTF
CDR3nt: TGTGCCACCAGCAGAGTTCCAGGGGGCTATGGCTACACCTTC

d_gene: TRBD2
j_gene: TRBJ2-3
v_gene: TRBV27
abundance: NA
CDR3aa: CASSSHSGGRTDTQYF
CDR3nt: TGTGCCAGCAGTTCACACAGCGGGGGGCGCACAGATACGCAGTATTTT

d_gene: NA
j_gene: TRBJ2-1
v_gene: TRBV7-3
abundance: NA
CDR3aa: CASSLSSVYNEQFF
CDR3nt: TGTGCCAGCAGCTTATCCAGCGTTTACAATGAGCAGTTCTTC

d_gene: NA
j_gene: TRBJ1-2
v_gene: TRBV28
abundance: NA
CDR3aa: CASSVRDYGYTF
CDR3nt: TGTGCCAGCAGTGTCAGGGATTATGGCTACACCTTC

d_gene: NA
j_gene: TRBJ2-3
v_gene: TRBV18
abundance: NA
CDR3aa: CASSPPSATESTDTQYF
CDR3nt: TGTGCCAGCTCACCACCGTCAGCGACTGAAAGCACAGATACGCAGTATTTT

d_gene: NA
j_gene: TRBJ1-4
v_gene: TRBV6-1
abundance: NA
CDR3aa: CASSELTGTGDEKLFF
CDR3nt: TGTGCCAGCAGTGAACTTACCGGGACGGGAGATGAAAAACTGTTTTTT

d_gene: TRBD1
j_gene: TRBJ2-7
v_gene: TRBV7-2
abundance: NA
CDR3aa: CASSLRTGWAYEQYF
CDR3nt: TGTGCCAGCAGCTTAAGGACAGGGTGGGCCTACGAGCAGTACTTC

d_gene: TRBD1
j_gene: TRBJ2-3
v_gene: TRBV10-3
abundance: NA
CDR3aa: CATNTDRGGTDTQYF
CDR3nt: TGTGCCACGAATACAGACAGGGGAGGCACAGATACGCAGTATTTT

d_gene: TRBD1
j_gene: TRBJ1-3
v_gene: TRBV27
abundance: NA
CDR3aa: CASSLRWDRVNGNTIYF
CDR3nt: TGTGCCAGCAGTTTAAGGTGGGACAGGGTAAATGGAAACACCATATATTTT

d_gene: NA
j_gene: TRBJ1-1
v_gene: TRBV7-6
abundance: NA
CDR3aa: CASSLEQNTEAFF
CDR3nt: TGTGCCAGCAGCTTAGAACAGAACACTGAAGCTTTCTTT

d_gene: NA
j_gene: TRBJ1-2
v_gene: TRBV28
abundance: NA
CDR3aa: CASSLLGQAYGYTF
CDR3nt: TGTGCCAGCAGTTTACTCGGCCAGGCCTATGGCTACACCTTC

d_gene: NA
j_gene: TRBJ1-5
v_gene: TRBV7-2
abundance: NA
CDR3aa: CASSLAGVSQPQHF
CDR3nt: TGTGCCAGCAGCTTAGCAGGGGTTAGTCAGCCCCAGCATTTT

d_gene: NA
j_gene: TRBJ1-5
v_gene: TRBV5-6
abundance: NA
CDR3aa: CASSFGQRGQPQHF
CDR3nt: TGTGCCAGCAGCTTCGGACAGCGGGGCCAGCCCCAGCATTTT

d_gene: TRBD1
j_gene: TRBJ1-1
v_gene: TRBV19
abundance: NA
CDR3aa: CASTDPGQLTEAFF
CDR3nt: TGTGCCAGTACCGATCCGGGACAGCTCACTGAAGCTTTCTTT

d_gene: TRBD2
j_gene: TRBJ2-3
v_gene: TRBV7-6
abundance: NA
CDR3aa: CASSFGRGAGDTQYF
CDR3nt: TGTGCCAGCAGCTTTGGGCGGGGGGCCGGAGATACGCAGTATTTT

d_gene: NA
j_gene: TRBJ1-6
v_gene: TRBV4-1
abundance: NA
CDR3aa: CASSLDSRSSPLHF
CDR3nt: TGCGCCAGCAGCCTGGACAGTCGCAGTTCACCCCTCCACTTT

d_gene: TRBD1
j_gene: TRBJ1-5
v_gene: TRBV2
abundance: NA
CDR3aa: CASRGQYNQPQHF
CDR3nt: TGTGCCAGCAGGGGACAGTATAATCAGCCCCAGCATTTT

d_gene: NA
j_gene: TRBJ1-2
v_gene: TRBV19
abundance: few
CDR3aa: CASNNNPSYGYTF
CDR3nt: TGTGCCAGTAACAACAATCCCAGCTATGGCTACACCTTC

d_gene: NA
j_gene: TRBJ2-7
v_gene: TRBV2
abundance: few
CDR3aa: CASRQAVLYEQYF
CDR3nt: TGTGCCAGCAGACAGGCCGTCCTCTACGAGCAGTACTTC

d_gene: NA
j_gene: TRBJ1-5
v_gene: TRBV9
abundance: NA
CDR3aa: CASSVGSGSGQPQHF
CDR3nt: TGTGCCAGCAGCGTAGGCTCCGGGTCGGGTCAGCCCCAGCATTTT

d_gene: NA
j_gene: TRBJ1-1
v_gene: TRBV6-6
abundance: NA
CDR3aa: CASSFITERNTEAFF
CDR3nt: TGTGCCAGCAGTTTCATTACAGAGAGGAACACTGAAGCTTTCTTT

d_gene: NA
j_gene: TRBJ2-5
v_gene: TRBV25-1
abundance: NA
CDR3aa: CASAGPGPPKETQYF
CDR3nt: TGTGCCAGCGCGGGGCCGGGACCCCCGAAAGAGACCCAGTACTTC

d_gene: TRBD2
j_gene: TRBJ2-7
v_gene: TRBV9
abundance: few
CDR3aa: CASSVDGGDIYEQYF
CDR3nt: TGTGCCAGCAGCGTAGATGGGGGGGATATCTACGAGCAGTACTTC